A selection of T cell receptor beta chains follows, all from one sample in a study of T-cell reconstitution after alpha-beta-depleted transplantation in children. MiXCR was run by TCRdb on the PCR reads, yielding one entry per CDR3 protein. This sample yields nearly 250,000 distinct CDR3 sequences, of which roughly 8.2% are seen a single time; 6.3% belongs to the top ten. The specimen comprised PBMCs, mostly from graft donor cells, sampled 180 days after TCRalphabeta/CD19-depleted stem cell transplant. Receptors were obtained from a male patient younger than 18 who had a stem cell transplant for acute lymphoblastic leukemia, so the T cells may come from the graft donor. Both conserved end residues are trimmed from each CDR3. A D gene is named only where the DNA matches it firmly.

cdr3_aa: ASSLGDPNTEAF
v_call: TRBV11-2
cdr3_length: 12
d_call: -
j_call: TRBJ1-1

cdr3_aa: SAEGLQGALYEQY
v_call: TRBV20-1
cdr3_length: 13
d_call: TRBD1
j_call: TRBJ2-7

cdr3_aa: ASSLVAGENGYT
v_call: TRBV5-1
cdr3_length: 12
d_call: -
j_call: TRBJ1-2

cdr3_aa: ASSPTREPSYNEQF
v_call: TRBV7-9
cdr3_length: 14
d_call: -
j_call: TRBJ2-1

cdr3_aa: ASSLEIQETQY
v_call: TRBV5-1
cdr3_length: 11
d_call: -
j_call: TRBJ2-5

cdr3_aa: ASRFRGGAPSETQY
v_call: TRBV6-5
cdr3_length: 14
d_call: TRBD2
j_call: TRBJ2-5

cdr3_aa: ASSQGTSGSMKF
v_call: TRBV7-3
cdr3_length: 12
d_call: TRBD2
j_call: TRBJ2-1

cdr3_aa: SVTGSNNIQY
v_call: TRBV29-1
cdr3_length: 10
d_call: -
j_call: TRBJ2-4

cdr3_aa: ASKLGKNEQF
v_call: TRBV12-3/TRBV12-4
cdr3_length: 10
d_call: -
j_call: TRBJ2-1

cdr3_aa: SARDPGQGYT
v_call: TRBV20-1
cdr3_length: 10
d_call: -
j_call: TRBJ1-2

cdr3_aa: ASSLYGQGRQPQH
v_call: TRBV28
cdr3_length: 13
d_call: -
j_call: TRBJ1-5

cdr3_aa: ASGFSGRSY
v_call: TRBV12-5
cdr3_length: 9
d_call: -
j_call: TRBJ2-5

cdr3_aa: SAQQGLDTEAF
v_call: TRBV20-1
cdr3_length: 11
d_call: TRBD1
j_call: TRBJ1-1

cdr3_aa: ASSSPGRDTQY
v_call: TRBV5-4
cdr3_length: 11
d_call: -
j_call: TRBJ2-3

cdr3_aa: SAGTGGPTGELF
v_call: TRBV29-1
cdr3_length: 12
d_call: TRBD1
j_call: TRBJ2-2

cdr3_aa: ASSLAGSYGELF
v_call: TRBV7-8
cdr3_length: 12
d_call: -
j_call: TRBJ2-2

cdr3_aa: ASQRGDSNQPQH
v_call: TRBV6-5
cdr3_length: 12
d_call: -
j_call: TRBJ1-5

cdr3_aa: ASSVGGQGPYTGELF
v_call: TRBV9
cdr3_length: 15
d_call: TRBD1
j_call: TRBJ2-2

cdr3_aa: ASTGTGGSRAF
v_call: TRBV12-3/TRBV12-4
cdr3_length: 11
d_call: TRBD1
j_call: TRBJ1-1

cdr3_aa: ASSVGLALTDTQY
v_call: TRBV27
cdr3_length: 13
d_call: TRBD2
j_call: TRBJ2-3

cdr3_aa: ASSSELSAEAF
v_call: TRBV7-9
cdr3_length: 11
d_call: -
j_call: TRBJ1-1

cdr3_aa: ASSQGLAGVTQY
v_call: TRBV7-3
cdr3_length: 12
d_call: TRBD2
j_call: TRBJ2-3

cdr3_aa: ASSPTGSGNIQY
v_call: TRBV6-1
cdr3_length: 12
d_call: -
j_call: TRBJ2-4

cdr3_aa: ASSYGSTGQF
v_call: TRBV7-3
cdr3_length: 10
d_call: -
j_call: TRBJ2-1

cdr3_aa: ASSWGGQGAQQY
v_call: TRBV5-1
cdr3_length: 12
d_call: TRBD1
j_call: TRBJ2-7

cdr3_aa: ASSHLSAYYRATGELF
v_call: TRBV23-1
cdr3_length: 16
d_call: -
j_call: TRBJ2-2

cdr3_aa: ASRLPAGTSGENEQF
v_call: TRBV11-1
cdr3_length: 15
d_call: TRBD2
j_call: TRBJ2-1

cdr3_aa: ATLRANVLT
v_call: TRBV10-3
cdr3_length: 9
d_call: -
j_call: TRBJ2-6

cdr3_aa: SARRVTTPNTGEPF
v_call: TRBV20-1
cdr3_length: 14
d_call: -
j_call: TRBJ2-2

cdr3_aa: ASSRPGAPKNIQY
v_call: TRBV7-3
cdr3_length: 13
d_call: -
j_call: TRBJ2-4

cdr3_aa: ASSSTSGIAYEQY
v_call: TRBV5-1
cdr3_length: 13
d_call: TRBD2
j_call: TRBJ2-7

cdr3_aa: SAGTGSYEQY
v_call: TRBV20-1
cdr3_length: 10
d_call: TRBD1
j_call: TRBJ2-7

cdr3_aa: ASSFIPLAENLQETQY
v_call: TRBV11-1
cdr3_length: 16
d_call: TRBD2
j_call: TRBJ2-5

cdr3_aa: ASSVELGFTGELF
v_call: TRBV9
cdr3_length: 13
d_call: -
j_call: TRBJ2-2

cdr3_aa: SARVGQGGANQPQH
v_call: TRBV20-1
cdr3_length: 14
d_call: TRBD1
j_call: TRBJ1-5

cdr3_aa: SVERGLNQETQY
v_call: TRBV29-1
cdr3_length: 12
d_call: TRBD1
j_call: TRBJ2-5

cdr3_aa: ASSEPPLAGSDTQY
v_call: TRBV10-2
cdr3_length: 14
d_call: TRBD2
j_call: TRBJ2-3

cdr3_aa: SARVGQDRQPQH
v_call: TRBV20-1
cdr3_length: 12
d_call: TRBD1
j_call: TRBJ1-5

cdr3_aa: ASSPGGSGGYEQY
v_call: TRBV7-9
cdr3_length: 13
d_call: TRBD2
j_call: TRBJ2-7

cdr3_aa: ASSSRDRAFNQPQH
v_call: TRBV7-2
cdr3_length: 14
d_call: TRBD1
j_call: TRBJ1-5

cdr3_aa: ASSQDPAGTSSLRYEQY
v_call: TRBV4-1
cdr3_length: 17
d_call: TRBD2
j_call: TRBJ2-7

cdr3_aa: ASSWSGPYEQY
v_call: TRBV6-2/TRBV6-3
cdr3_length: 11
d_call: -
j_call: TRBJ2-7

cdr3_aa: ASSRDRQNTGELF
v_call: TRBV5-4
cdr3_length: 13
d_call: -
j_call: TRBJ2-2

cdr3_aa: ASSPPRTGRNYGYT
v_call: TRBV7-8
cdr3_length: 14
d_call: TRBD1
j_call: TRBJ1-2

cdr3_aa: SARDAHWEGVTLIDGYT
v_call: TRBV20-1
cdr3_length: 17
d_call: -
j_call: TRBJ1-2

cdr3_aa: ASSSGTGRYIQY
v_call: TRBV6-5
cdr3_length: 12
d_call: -
j_call: TRBJ2-4

cdr3_aa: ASSRGEGGQETQY
v_call: TRBV4-2
cdr3_length: 13
d_call: -
j_call: TRBJ2-5

cdr3_aa: ASSLVPPGAGSYNEQF
v_call: TRBV7-8
cdr3_length: 16
d_call: -
j_call: TRBJ2-1

cdr3_aa: ASSREISGNEQF
v_call: TRBV18
cdr3_length: 12
d_call: -
j_call: TRBJ2-1

cdr3_aa: ASSFNGDTEAF
v_call: TRBV5-1
cdr3_length: 11
d_call: -
j_call: TRBJ1-1

cdr3_aa: ASSSRHRGYGNTIY
v_call: TRBV12-3/TRBV12-4
cdr3_length: 14
d_call: -
j_call: TRBJ1-3

cdr3_aa: ASSPPNLGGARKNIQY
v_call: TRBV18
cdr3_length: 16
d_call: TRBD2
j_call: TRBJ2-4

cdr3_aa: ASSLRRGSSGSRYNEQF
v_call: TRBV5-1
cdr3_length: 17
d_call: TRBD2
j_call: TRBJ2-1

cdr3_aa: SAVKTEQF
v_call: TRBV20-1
cdr3_length: 8
d_call: -
j_call: TRBJ2-1

cdr3_aa: ASSETRTPDTQY
v_call: TRBV2
cdr3_length: 12
d_call: -
j_call: TRBJ2-3

cdr3_aa: ASSLSGHITDTQY
v_call: TRBV5-1
cdr3_length: 13
d_call: -
j_call: TRBJ2-3

cdr3_aa: ASSSPSTGNRYGYT
v_call: TRBV28
cdr3_length: 14
d_call: -
j_call: TRBJ1-2